This TCR beta chain is from a study of shared clonotypes between healthy human individuals. Germline V CDR1 and CDR2: SEHNR, FQNEAQ (reference sequence). CDR3 length: 14 residues. V was trimmed by 0 bases and J by 6 bases, leaving 8 bases between them. How the authors handled the data: Filtering was not the same, since immunoSEQ gave junction-only sequences without quality scores. Clones were read by immunoSEQ multiplex PCR, and TCRdb kept only the in-frame ones, dropping some. V and J calls and clone size are given by that table; D and trimming were obtained from the DNA. The table has about 1.5 million clones, about 96% seen once.

The chain carries TRBV7-9 and TRBJ2-2; D is perhaps TRBD2 (5 bases). The sequencing input was naive CD4+ T cells sorted from blood. As for subset: CD45RA+ positively selected. The sequence derives from a man under 40 in good health. The CDR3 DNA sequence: TGTGCCAGCAGCTTAGCGGGAGACGCCGGGGAGCTGTTTTTT. Amino acids: CASSLAGDAGELFF.